This T cell receptor (beta chain) derives from a study of blood T cell repertoires in COVID-19. Sequencing was performed with immunoSEQ multiplex PCR; in TCRdb, only in-frame clones are kept and a portion is missing. The repertoire holds just over 300,000 clones, about nine tenths seen once, with less than 2% in the top ten. The V and J ends lost 1 base and 5 bases, in that order; junction bases with no gene match: 4. CDR1 and CDR2 (germline): SNHLY, FYNNEI. The CDR3 totals 15 residues. V is TRBV2 and J is TRBJ2-1; TRBD2 agrees at 8 bases. The sequencing input was peripheral blood. This TCR was sampled from a woman in her 30s with COVID-19, enrolled during active disease. CDR3 region: CASSEGRGGHNEQFF. The CDR3 DNA is TGTGCCAGCAGTGAAGGACGGGGGGGCCACAATGAGCAGTTCTTC.